The rows below give T cell receptor beta chains drawn from one sample of a study of blood T cells in healthy people across ages. TCRdb analysed the 5' RACE reads with MiXCR anew, one entry per CDR3 protein. The sample lists some 1.5 million distinct CDR3 sequences, approximately 28% seen once, with approximately 7.7% in the top ten. Sequencing was carried out using blood. The receptors were sampled from a woman in her 30s in good health. CDR3s include the opening cysteine and the closing phenylalanine or tryptophan. The order of the fields is clone size, V gene, J gene, D gene, CDR3 protein, CDR3 DNA. The D gene is left open where the match is weak. Clone size is stated in some rows and not others, as once, few, many or a class when expanded.

>many|TRBV29-1|TRBJ2-7|TRBD1
CSVANRDRGYEQYF
TGCAGCGTCGCTAACCGGGACAGAGGATACGAGCAGTACTTC
>many|TRBV10-2|TRBJ2-7|TRBD1
CASSLNRGDEQYF
TGCGCCAGCAGTCTAAACAGGGGCGACGAGCAGTACTTC
>few|TRBV20-1|TRBJ2-7|-
CSAYKGGSSYNEQYF
TGCAGTGCGTACAAAGGGGGGAGCTCCTACAATGAGCAGTACTTC
>-|TRBV7-2|TRBJ2-1|-
CASSLIGGLADEQFF
TGTGCCAGCAGCCTAATAGGCGGGCTAGCTGATGAGCAGTTCTTC
>few|TRBV18|TRBJ2-7|-
CASSPGTRGSYEQYF
TGTGCCAGCTCACCAGGGACCCGAGGGTCCTACGAGCAGTACTTC
>few|TRBV28|TRBJ1-2|-
CASSLLDWLRGGYTF
TGTGCCAGCAGTCTACTGGATTGGCTTCGGGGGGGCTACACCTTC
>few|TRBV18|TRBJ2-5|TRBD1
CASSRNSGTGLQETQYF
TGTGCCAGCTCACGCAACTCCGGGACAGGTCTCCAAGAGACCCAGTACTTC
>few|TRBV7-2|TRBJ2-3|-
CASSLKYGSRDTQYF
TGTGCCAGCAGCTTAAAGTACGGCAGCCGGGATACGCAGTATTTT
>-|TRBV28|TRBJ2-2|-
CASSLVYTGELFF
TGTGCCAGCAGTTTGGTATACACCGGGGAGCTGTTTTTT
>many|TRBV12-3/TRBV12-4|TRBJ2-4|-
CASSPQGNAKNIQYF
TGTGCCAGCAGCCCACAGGGTAACGCCAAAAACATTCAGTACTTC
>-|TRBV2|TRBJ2-7|TRBD2
CASRNSGGTYEQYF
TGTGCCAGCAGGAATAGCGGGGGGACCTACGAGCAGTACTTC
>-|TRBV20-1|TRBJ2-2|TRBD1
CSSRQGVGPGELFF
TGCAGTTCCAGACAGGGAGTTGGACCCGGGGAGCTGTTTTTT
>-|TRBV2|TRBJ1-5|-
CASSENYPSNQPQHF
TGTGCCAGCAGTGAAAACTACCCTAGCAATCAGCCCCAGCATTTT
>few|TRBV25-1|TRBJ2-7|-
CASRGGRQYF
TGTGCCAGCAGGGGGGGTCGGCAGTACTTC
>-|TRBV20-1|TRBJ2-4|-
CSAADSEDYIQYF
TGCAGTGCCGCCGACTCTGAAGATTACATTCAGTACTTC
>many|TRBV7-3|TRBJ1-2|-
CASSLELGYGYTF
TGTGCCAGCAGCTTAGAACTAGGCTATGGCTACACCTTC
>many|TRBV12-3/TRBV12-4|TRBJ1-6|-
CASSLGVNSPLHF
TGTGCCAGCAGTCTCGGGGTCAATTCACCCCTCCACTTT
>-|TRBV7-9|TRBJ2-3|-
CASSLAGSGTDTQYF
TGTGCCAGCAGCTTAGCGGGGTCGGGGACAGATACGCAGTATTTT
>few|TRBV7-9|TRBJ2-7|TRBD2
CASSSGASGSSYEQYF
TGTGCCAGCAGCTCAGGAGCTAGCGGCAGCTCCTACGAGCAGTACTTC
>-|TRBV20-1|TRBJ2-5|TRBD2
CSALRTSALQETQYF
TGCAGTGCTCTCCGGACTAGCGCTCTCCAAGAGACCCAGTACTTC
>few|TRBV7-9|TRBJ2-7|-
CASSRGQGGAEQYF
TGTGCCAGCAGCCGTGGACAGGGAGGGGCCGAGCAGTACTTC
>many|TRBV5-1|TRBJ2-3|-
CASSPPLRGTDTQYF
TGCGCCAGCAGCCCCCCGTTGCGTGGCACGGATACGCAGTATTTT
>-|TRBV29-1|TRBJ2-7|TRBD1
CSVEGTDSYNEQYF
TGCAGCGTTGAGGGGACAGATTCCTACAATGAGCAGTACTTC
>many|TRBV10-3|TRBJ2-3|-
CAINHRETADTQYF
TGTGCCATCAATCACAGGGAAACGGCAGATACGCAGTATTTT
>few|TRBV20-1|TRBJ1-4|TRBD1
CSAKTGGNEKLFF
TGCAGTGCCAAGACAGGGGGGAATGAAAAACTGTTTTTT
>few|TRBV29-1|TRBJ2-1|TRBD2
CGVVAGDLGNEQFF
TGCGGCGTAGTAGCGGGAGACCTCGGTAATGAGCAGTTCTTC
>many|TRBV7-9|TRBJ1-2|-
CASSLDVLYGYTF
TGTGCCAGCAGCTTAGACGTCCTCTATGGCTACACCTTC
>-|TRBV6-1|TRBJ1-2|-
CASSDSSSGDGYGYTF
TGTGCCAGCAGTGACTCCTCTTCAGGGGACGGATATGGCTACACCTTC
>-|TRBV7-9|TRBJ1-6|TRBD1
CASSARQGNNSPLHF
TGTGCCAGCAGCGCACGACAGGGAAATAATTCACCCCTCCACTTT
>-|TRBV6-5|TRBJ2-7|TRBD1
CASSYGRQGTEQYF
TGTGCCAGCAGTTACGGACGACAGGGAACCGAGCAGTACTTC
>many|TRBV28|TRBJ2-1|-
CASSNRGQGGNEQFF
TGTGCCAGCAGTAACAGAGGACAGGGAGGGAATGAGCAGTTCTTC
>once|TRBV9|TRBJ1-5|-
CASSETGRLNQPQHF
TGTGCCAGCAGCGAAACAGGGCGCCTCAATCAGCCCCAGCATTTT
>few|TRBV27|TRBJ1-1|TRBD1
CASSSWTGVGSEAFF
TGTGCCAGCAGTAGCTGGACAGGGGTGGGTTCTGAAGCTTTCTTT
>few|TRBV6-6|TRBJ1-2|-
CASSSEGTSDGYTF
TGTGCCAGCAGTTCAGAGGGGACTTCGGATGGCTACACCTTC
>few|TRBV10-1|TRBJ2-3|-
CASSGRRGGTDTQYF
TGCGCCAGCTCGGGACGAAGGGGGGGGACAGATACGCAGTATTTT
>many|TRBV20-1|TRBJ1-4|-
CSAEREEKLFF
TGCAGTGCGGAACGGGAGGAAAAACTGTTTTTT
>many|TRBV7-2|TRBJ2-7|TRBD1
CASSSGGARHYEQYF
TGTGCCAGCAGCTCAGGGGGTGCAAGGCACTACGAGCAGTACTTC
>many|TRBV29-1|TRBJ2-7|-
CSVESGFPYEQYF
TGCAGCGTTGAAAGCGGATTCCCCTACGAGCAGTACTTC
>few|TRBV20-1|TRBJ2-5|-
CSARYPGIETQYF
TGCAGTGCTAGATATCCCGGGATTGAGACCCAGTACTTC
>few|TRBV5-1|TRBJ2-1|-
CASSLVPAGLYNEQFF
TGCGCCAGCAGCTTGGTCCCAGCGGGTCTTTACAATGAGCAGTTCTTC
>-|TRBV12-3/TRBV12-4|TRBJ1-1|-
CASRRITEAFF
TGTGCCAGCAGACGGATCACTGAAGCTTTCTTT
>few|TRBV27|TRBJ2-3|TRBD2
CASSRLAGRASTDTQYF
TGTGCCAGCAGTCGATTAGCCGGGAGGGCTAGCACAGATACGCAGTATTTT
>-|TRBV12-3/TRBV12-4|TRBJ1-3|-
CASTTPGGVAGNTIYF
TGTGCCAGCACCACCCCGGGTGGGGTGGCTGGAAACACCATATATTTT
>few|TRBV6-6|TRBJ1-5|-
CASSYSGEGGGQPQHF
TGTGCCAGCAGTTACTCGGGGGAAGGGGGTGGTCAGCCCCAGCATTTT
>many|TRBV29-1|TRBJ2-5|-
CSVEVGFGETQYF
TGCAGCGTTGAAGTGGGCTTCGGTGAGACCCAGTACTTC
>-|TRBV28|TRBJ1-5|-
CASSYMVVLDQPQHF
TGTGCCAGCAGCTACATGGTGGTGCTGGATCAGCCCCAGCATTTT
>-|TRBV20-1|TRBJ2-3|TRBD2
CSTCGTTATDTQYF
TGCAGTACCTGCGGGACTACCGCGACAGATACGCAGTATTTT
>many|TRBV5-5|TRBJ2-7|-
CASSLGQGGNEQYF
TGTGCCAGCAGCTTGGGTCAGGGGGGGAACGAGCAGTACTTC